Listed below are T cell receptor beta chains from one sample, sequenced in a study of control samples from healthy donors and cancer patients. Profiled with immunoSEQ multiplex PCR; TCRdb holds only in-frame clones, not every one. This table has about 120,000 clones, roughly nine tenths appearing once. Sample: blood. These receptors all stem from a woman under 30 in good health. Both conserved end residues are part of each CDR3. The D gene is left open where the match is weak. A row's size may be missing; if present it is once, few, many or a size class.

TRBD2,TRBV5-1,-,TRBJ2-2,TGCGCCAGCAGCCCACCACTAGCGGGGGCAGTCGGGGAGCTGTTTTTT,CASSPPLAGAVGELFF
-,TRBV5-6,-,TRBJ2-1,TGTGCCAGCAGCTCAATACCCAGGGCGGACTACAATGAGCAGTTCTTC,CASSSIPRADYNEQFF
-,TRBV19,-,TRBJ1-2,TGTGCCAGTAGCATGACTGGGTCTGGAGGCTACACCTTC,CASSMTGSGGYTF
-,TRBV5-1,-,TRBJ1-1,TGCGCCAGCAGCTTTACGGCCTCGGGTACTGAAGCTTTCTTT,CASSFTASGTEAFF
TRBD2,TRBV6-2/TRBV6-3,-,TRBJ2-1,TGTGCCAGCAGTTTCCCGACATTTTGGGGGGAGGGCCCCATTCTGTTCTTC,CASSFPTFWGEGPILFF
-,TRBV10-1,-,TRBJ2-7,TGCGCCAGCAGTGTATGGGGGCCCTCCTCCTACGAGCAGTACTTC,CASSVWGPSSYEQYF
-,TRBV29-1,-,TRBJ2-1,TGCAGCGTTGAGTGGATGGCAGACTACAATGAGCAGTTCTTC,CSVEWMADYNEQFF
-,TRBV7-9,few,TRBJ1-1,TGTGCCAGCAGCCCTTACGGGAACACTGAAGCTTTCTTT,CASSPYGNTEAFF
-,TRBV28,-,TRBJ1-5,TGTGCCAGCGGAGACAGGATTAGCAATCAGCCCCAGCATTTT,CASGDRISNQPQHF
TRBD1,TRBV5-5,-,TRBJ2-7,TGTGCCAGCAGCTTATTGCCGGGACAGCCCTACGAGCAGTACTTC,CASSLLPGQPYEQYF
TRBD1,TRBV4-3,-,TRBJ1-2,TGCGCCAGCAGCCAAGAACGTCCAGGGGGCGAGGTAACCTATGGCTACACCTTC,CASSQERPGGEVTYGYTF
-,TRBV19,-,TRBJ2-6,TGTGCCAGTAGTATTGGGGACTCTGGGGCCAACGTCCTGACTTTC,CASSIGDSGANVLTF
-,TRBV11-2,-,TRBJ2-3,TGTGCCAGCAGCTTAGCTCGAGTATCCCGAGCCATGATGACAGATACGCAGTATTTT,CASSLARVSRAMMTDTQYF
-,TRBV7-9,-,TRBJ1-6,TGTGCCAGCAGCCTACACCATTCACCCCTCCACTTT,CASSLHHSPLHF
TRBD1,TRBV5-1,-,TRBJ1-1,TGCGCCAGCTTACGAGGGGAAAGAGGGGGCGGAGGCACTGAAGCTTTCTTT,CASLRGERGGGGTEAFF
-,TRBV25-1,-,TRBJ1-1,TGTGCCAGCAGTGAAGGGGGGAAGGTACGGAATTACGAAGCTTTCTTT,CASSEGGKVRNYEAFF
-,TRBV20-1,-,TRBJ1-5,TGCAGTGCCAGTGCGGACCAGGGAGGCAATCAGCCCCAGCATTTT,CSASADQGGNQPQHF
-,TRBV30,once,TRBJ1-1,TGTGCCTGGAGTGTATCGGGGACTGAAGCTTTCTTT,CAWSVSGTEAFF
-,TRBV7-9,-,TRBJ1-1,TGTGCCAGCAGCCAATCGGACGTGGAAGCTTTCTTT,CASSQSDVEAFF
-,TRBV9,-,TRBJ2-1,TGTGCCAGCAGCGTAGGGGCCAACAATGAGCAGTTCTTC,CASSVGANNEQFF
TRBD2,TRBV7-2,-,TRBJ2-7,TGTGCCAGCAGCGTTACTAGCGGGATGAGCTCCTACGAGCAGTACTTC,CASSVTSGMSSYEQYF
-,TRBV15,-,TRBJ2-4,TGTGCCACCAGCAGAGTTGGCATTCAGTACTTC,CATSRVGIQYF
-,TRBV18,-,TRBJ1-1,TGTGCCAGCTCACCACAGCTCGGGACACTTTCGACTGAAGCTTTCTTT,CASSPQLGTLSTEAFF
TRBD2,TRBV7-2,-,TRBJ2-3,TGTGCCAGCAGCTTAAGGGGCCTAGCGGGGGGTTGGACAGATACGCAGTATTTT,CASSLRGLAGGWTDTQYF
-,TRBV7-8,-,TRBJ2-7,TGTGCCAGCAGCTTAGTCGCGACGCTGGGGGACTACGAGCAGTACTTC,CASSLVATLGDYEQYF
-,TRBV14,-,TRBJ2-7,TGTGCCAGCAGCCAACCCAACTACGAGCAGTACTTC,CASSQPNYEQYF
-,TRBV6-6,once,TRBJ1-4,TGTGCCAGCAGTTACTCTAGGCAGGGGATAAATGAAAAACTGTTTTTT,CASSYSRQGINEKLFF
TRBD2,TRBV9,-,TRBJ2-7,TGTGCCAGCAGCCCTGGGACTAGCGGGGGCCCAAGCTCCTACGAGCAGTACTTC,CASSPGTSGGPSSYEQYF
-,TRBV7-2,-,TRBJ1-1,TGTGCCAGCAGCTTAGTCCCCCGCGGGGCGAACACTGAAGCTTTCTTT,CASSLVPRGANTEAFF
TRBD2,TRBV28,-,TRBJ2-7,TGTGCCAGCAGTTGGGAGCCCGGGACTAGCCAATACGAGCAGTACTTC,CASSWEPGTSQYEQYF
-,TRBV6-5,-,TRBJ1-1,TGTGCCAGCAGTCTCATGAACACTGAAGCTTTCTTT,CASSLMNTEAFF
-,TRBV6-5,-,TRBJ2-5,TGTGCCAGCAGGATCTCTGGCGGGAAGACCCAGTACTTC,CASRISGGKTQYF
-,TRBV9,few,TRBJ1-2,TGTGCCAGCAGCCCTATTGGGGTAAACTATGGCTACACCTTC,CASSPIGVNYGYTF
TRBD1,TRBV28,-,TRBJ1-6,TGTGCCAGTGGGACAGGGGTCGATTCACCCCTCCACTTT,CASGTGVDSPLHF